The sequence of this T cell receptor (beta chain) was determined in a study of cytomegalovirus exposure and HLA in healthy donors. This clone was picked up one time. What it binds is unknown. The PCR was carried out with 60 Vbeta primers and 13 Jbeta primers. TCRdb's copy holds only in-frame clones and misses some; the assay was immunoSEQ multiplex PCR. The repertoire holds some 200,000 clones, with approximately 90% as singletons. V shed 1 base and J shed 2 bases, with 9 bases lying between them. Germline CDR1 and CDR2: SGHNT and YYREEE (reference sequence). CDR3 length: 14 amino acids. Study results and limitations: Later analysis identified about 17,000 TCR beta sequences associated with HLA alleles, using a false discovery rate threshold of 0.05. Per a later analysis, HLA-associated TCR beta chains showed more clonal expansion than other, equally common TCR beta chains. Listed as cytomegalovirus-associated were more than 150 TCR beta chains. What a later analysis showed was that several of the most significant clusters appeared linked to common viral pathogens.

The sample consisted of PBMCs. The sequence came from a young woman in good health and CMV-seronegative. The chain has TRBV5-4 and TRBJ2-5; D is ambiguous. The CDR3 DNA is TGTGCCAGCAGCTTGTTCACAAATCAAGAGACCCAGTACTTC. Translating gives CASSLFTNQETQYF.